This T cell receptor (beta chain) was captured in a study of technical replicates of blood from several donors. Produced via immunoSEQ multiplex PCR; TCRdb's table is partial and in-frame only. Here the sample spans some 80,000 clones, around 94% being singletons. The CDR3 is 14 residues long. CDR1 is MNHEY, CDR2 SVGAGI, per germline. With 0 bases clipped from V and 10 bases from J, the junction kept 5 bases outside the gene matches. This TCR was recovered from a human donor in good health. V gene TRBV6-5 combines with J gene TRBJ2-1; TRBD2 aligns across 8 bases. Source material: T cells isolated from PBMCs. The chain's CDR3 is CASSYSGLVGEQFF. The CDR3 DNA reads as TGTGCCAGCAGTTACTCGGGACTAGTCGGGGAGCAGTTCTTC.